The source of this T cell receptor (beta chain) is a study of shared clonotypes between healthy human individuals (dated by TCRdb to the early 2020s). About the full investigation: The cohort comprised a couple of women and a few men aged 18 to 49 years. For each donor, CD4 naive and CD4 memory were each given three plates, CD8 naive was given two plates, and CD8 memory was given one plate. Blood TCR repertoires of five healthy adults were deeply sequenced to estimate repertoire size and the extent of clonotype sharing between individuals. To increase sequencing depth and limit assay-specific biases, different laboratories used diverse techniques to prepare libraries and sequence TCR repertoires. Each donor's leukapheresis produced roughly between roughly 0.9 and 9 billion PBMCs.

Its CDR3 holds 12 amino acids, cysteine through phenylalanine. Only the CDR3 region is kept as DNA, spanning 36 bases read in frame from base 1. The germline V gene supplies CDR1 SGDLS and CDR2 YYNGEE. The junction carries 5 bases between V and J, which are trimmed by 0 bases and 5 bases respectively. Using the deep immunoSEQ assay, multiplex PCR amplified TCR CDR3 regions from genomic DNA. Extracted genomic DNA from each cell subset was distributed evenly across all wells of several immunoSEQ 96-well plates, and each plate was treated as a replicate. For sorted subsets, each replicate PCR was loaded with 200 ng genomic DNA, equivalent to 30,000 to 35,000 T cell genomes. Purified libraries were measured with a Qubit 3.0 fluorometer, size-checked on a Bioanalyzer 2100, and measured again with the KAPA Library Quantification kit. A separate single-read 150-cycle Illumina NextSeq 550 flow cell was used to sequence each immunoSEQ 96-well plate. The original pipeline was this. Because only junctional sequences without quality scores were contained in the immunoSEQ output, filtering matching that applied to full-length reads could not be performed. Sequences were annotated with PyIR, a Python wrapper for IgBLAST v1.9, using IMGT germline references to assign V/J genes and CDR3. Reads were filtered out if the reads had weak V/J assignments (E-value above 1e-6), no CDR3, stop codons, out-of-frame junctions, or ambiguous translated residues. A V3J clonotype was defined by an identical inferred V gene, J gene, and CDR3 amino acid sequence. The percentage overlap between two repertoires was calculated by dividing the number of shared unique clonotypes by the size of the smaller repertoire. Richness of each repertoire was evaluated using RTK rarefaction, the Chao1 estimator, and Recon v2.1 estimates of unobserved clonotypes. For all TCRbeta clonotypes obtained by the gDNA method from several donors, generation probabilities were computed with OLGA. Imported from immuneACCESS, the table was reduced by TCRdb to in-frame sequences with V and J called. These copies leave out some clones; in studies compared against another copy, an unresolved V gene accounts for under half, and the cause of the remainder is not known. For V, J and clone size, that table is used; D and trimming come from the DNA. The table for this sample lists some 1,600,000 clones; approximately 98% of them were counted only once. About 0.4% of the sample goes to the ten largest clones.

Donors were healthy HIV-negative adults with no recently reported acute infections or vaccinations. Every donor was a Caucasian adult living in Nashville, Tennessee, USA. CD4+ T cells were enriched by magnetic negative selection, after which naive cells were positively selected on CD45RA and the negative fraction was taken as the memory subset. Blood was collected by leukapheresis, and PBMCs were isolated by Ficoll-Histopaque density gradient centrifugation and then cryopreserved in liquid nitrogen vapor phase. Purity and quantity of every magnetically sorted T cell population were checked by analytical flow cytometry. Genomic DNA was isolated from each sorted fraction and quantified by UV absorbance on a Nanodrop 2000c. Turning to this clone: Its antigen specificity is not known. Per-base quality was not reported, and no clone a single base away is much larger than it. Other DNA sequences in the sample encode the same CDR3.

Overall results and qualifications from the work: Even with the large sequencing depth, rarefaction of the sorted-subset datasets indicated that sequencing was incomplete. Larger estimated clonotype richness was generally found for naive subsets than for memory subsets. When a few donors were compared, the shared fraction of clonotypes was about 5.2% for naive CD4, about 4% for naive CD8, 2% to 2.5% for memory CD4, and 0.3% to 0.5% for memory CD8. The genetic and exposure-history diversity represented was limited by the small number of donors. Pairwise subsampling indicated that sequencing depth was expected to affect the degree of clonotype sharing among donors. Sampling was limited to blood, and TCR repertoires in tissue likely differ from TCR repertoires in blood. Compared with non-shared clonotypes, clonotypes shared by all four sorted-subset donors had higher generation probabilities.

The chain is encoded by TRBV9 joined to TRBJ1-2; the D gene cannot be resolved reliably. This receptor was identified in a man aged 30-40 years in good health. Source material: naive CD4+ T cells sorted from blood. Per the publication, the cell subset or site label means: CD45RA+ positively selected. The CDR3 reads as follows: CASSVGGYGYTF. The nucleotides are TGTGCCAGCAGCGTAGGAGGATATGGCTACACCTTC.